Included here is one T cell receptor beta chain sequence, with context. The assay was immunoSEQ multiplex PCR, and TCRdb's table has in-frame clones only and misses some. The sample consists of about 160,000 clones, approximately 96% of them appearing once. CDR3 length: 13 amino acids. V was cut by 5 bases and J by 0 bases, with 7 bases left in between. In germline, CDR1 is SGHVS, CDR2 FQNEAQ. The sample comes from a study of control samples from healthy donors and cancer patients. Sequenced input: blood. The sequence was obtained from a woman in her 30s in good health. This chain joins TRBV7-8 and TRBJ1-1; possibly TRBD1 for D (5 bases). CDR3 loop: CASSVQVNTEAFF. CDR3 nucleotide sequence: TGTGCCAGCAGCGTACAGGTGAACACTGAAGCTTTCTTT.